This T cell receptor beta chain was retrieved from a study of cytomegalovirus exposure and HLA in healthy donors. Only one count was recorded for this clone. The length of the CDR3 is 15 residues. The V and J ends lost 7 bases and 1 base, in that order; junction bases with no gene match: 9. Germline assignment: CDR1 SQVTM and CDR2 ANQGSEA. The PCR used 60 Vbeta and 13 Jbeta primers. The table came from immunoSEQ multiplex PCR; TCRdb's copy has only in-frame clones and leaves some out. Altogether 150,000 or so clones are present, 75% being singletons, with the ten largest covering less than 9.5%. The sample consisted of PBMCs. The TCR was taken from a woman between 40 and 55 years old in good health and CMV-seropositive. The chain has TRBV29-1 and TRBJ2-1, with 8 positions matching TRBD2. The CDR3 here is CSGLAGGGSYNEQFF. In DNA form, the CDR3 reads TGCAGCGGCCTCGCGGGGGGAGGGTCCTACAATGAGCAGTTCTTC.